Given below is one TCR beta chain in context. Its target is unknown. The table came from immunoSEQ multiplex PCR; TCRdb's copy has only in-frame clones and leaves some out. The repertoire holds about 88,000 clones, with around nine tenths as singletons. The entry originates in a study of OX40 agonist ivuxolimab in advanced cancers. Overall study: A history of anti-PD-1, anti-PD-L1 or anti-CTLA-4 therapy was acceptable, and around 36% had some.

Germline CDR1 SEHNR, CDR2 FQNEAQ (reference sequence). The V gene lost 2 bases and the J gene lost 0 bases, with 16 bases spanning the gap. The CDR3 is 18 residues long. Study-level findings and limits: No determination was made of the antigen specificity of the expanded peripheral T cells.

J is TRBJ2-2 and V is TRBV7-9; perhaps D is TRBD1 or TRBD2 (5 bases each). The TCR originated in an adult with an advanced solid tumor such as melanoma, head and neck, liver or kidney cancer. Sequencing used CD4+ or CD8+ T cells sorted from blood, obtained in a trial of the OX40 agonist ivuxolimab. The DNA of the CDR3 is TGTGCCAGCAGCTTACTTAGTAGGGGAGAGACGAACACCGGGGAGCTGTTTTTT. This translates into CASSLLSRGETNTGELFF.